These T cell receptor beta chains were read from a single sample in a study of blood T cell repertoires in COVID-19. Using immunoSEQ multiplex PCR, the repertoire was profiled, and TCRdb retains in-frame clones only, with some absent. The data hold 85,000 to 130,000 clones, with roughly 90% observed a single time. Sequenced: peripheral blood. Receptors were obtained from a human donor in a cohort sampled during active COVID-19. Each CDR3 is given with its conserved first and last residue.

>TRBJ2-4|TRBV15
CATSNSGTSYIQYF
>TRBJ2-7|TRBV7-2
CASSFSSYEQYF
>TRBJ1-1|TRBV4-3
CASGTAAEGEAFF
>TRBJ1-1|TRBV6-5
CASRYAGEAFF
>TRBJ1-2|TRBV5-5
CASSSIPEGIGGYTF
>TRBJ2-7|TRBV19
CASSGGAHVGSYEQYF
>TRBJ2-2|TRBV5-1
CASSPSWTGGNGELFF
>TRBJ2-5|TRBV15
CATRAEGTSHLETQYF
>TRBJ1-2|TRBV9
CASSVPGVGQPPNYGYTF
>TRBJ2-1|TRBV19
CASSTDIRNEQFF
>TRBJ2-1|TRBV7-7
CASSPGTRASGEQFF
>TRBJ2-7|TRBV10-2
CASTKTAYEQYF
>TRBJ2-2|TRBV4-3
CASSQAPESGELFF
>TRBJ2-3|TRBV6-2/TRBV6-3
CASSYSVASGRKSTDTQYF
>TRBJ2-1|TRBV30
CAWSVTSVRDEQFF
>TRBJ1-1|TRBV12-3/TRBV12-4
CASTLTVGTEAFF
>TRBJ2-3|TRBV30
CASTSGGAGDTQYF
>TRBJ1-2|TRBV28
CASSLGLGWGYTF
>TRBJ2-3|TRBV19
CASTGGVTDTQYF
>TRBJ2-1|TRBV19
CASSAGGSYNEQFF
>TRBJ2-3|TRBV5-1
CASRQQVETDTQYF
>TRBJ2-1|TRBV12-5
CASGFFPSYDSYNEQFF
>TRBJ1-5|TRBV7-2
CASSFWTGREQPQHF
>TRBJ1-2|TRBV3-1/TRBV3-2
CASSQETGFGYTF
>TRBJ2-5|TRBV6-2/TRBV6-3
CASSYLGTSGTQETQYF
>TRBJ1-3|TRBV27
CASSSNRGYTIYF
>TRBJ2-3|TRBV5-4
CASRLRGGSGTDTQYF
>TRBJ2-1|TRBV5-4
CASSLSYQLAGGYNEQFF
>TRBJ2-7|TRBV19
CASSPDSITYEQYF
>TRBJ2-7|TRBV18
CASSPPGGSPYEQYF
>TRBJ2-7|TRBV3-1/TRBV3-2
CASSPVTGSIYEQYF
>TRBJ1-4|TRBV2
CASSGAGWQGLFF
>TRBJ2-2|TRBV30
CAWSVLASGELFF
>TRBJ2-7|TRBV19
CASGWAGDRYEQYF
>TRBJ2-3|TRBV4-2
CASSQDLLVLAGLTDTQYF
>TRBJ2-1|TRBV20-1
CSARDDWEQFF
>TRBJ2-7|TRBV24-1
CATSDFWQGNQQYF
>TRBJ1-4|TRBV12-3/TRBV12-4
CASSRDRAEKLFF
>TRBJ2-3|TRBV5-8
CASSEEAGVPADTQYF
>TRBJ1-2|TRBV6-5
CASSYIGRTNYGYTF
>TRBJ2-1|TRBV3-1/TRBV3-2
CASSQARDFSYNEQFF
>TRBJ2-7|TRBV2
CATGDSSYEQYF
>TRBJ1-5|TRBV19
CASSMPRNQPQHF
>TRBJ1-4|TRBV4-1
CASSPSSGGLGEKLFF
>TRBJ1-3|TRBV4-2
CASSRADRSISGNTIYF
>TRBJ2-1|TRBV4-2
CASSQVTAGYYNEQFF
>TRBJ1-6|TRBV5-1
CASSLAGGRGGSPLHF
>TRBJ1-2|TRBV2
CASSESIPTANYGYTF
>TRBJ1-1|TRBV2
CAGRPGHENTEAFF
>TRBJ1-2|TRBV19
CASSIDGEWGSYGYTF
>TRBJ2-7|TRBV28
CASSSLFSGYEQYF
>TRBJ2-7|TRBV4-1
CASSTGTGVSYEQYF
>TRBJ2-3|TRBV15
CATSRVDRGADTQYF